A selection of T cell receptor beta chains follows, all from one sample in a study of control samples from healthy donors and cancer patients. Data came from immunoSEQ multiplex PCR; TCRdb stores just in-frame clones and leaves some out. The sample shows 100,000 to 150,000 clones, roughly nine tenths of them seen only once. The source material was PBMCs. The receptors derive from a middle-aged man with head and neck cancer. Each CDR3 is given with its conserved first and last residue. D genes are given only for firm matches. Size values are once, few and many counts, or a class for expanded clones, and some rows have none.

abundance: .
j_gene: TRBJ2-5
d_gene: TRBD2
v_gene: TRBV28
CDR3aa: CASSLYRGGSEETQYF
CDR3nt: TGTGCCAGCAGTTTATATCGAGGCGGGAGCGAAGAGACCCAGTACTTC

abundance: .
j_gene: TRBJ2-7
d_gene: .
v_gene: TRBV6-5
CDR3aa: CASRGGVWKNEQYF
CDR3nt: TGTGCCAGCAGGGGTGGGGTCTGGAAGAACGAGCAGTACTTC

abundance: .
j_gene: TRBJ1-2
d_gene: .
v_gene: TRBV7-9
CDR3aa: CASSLDVSRYGYTF
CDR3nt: TGTGCCAGCAGCTTAGATGTCAGCAGATATGGCTACACCTTC

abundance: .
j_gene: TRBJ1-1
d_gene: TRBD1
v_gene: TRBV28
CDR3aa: CASSTQGAQGAEAFF
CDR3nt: TGTGCCAGCAGTACACAGGGGGCGCAGGGGGCTGAAGCTTTCTTT

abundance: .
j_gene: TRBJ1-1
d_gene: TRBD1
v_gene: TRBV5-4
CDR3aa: CASSPGTERGTEAFF
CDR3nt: TGTGCCAGCAGCCCCGGGACAGAAAGGGGCACTGAAGCTTTCTTT

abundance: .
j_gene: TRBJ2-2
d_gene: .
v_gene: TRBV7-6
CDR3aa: CASSLMSGELFF
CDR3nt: TGTGCCAGCAGCTTAATGAGCGGGGAGCTGTTTTTT

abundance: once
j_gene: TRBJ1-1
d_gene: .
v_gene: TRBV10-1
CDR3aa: CASSEGTGGRLEAFF
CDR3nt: TGCGCCAGCAGTGAGGGAACGGGGGGGCGCTTGGAAGCTTTCTTT

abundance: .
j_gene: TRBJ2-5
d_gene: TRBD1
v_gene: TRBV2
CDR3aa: CASSAWQGEETQYF
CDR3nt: TGTGCCAGCAGTGCGTGGCAGGGGGAAGAGACCCAGTACTTC

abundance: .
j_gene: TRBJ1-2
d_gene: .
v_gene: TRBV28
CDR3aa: CASDPGTSRPYGYTF
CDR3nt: TGTGCCAGCGATCCCGGGACTTCGCGGCCCTATGGCTACACCTTC

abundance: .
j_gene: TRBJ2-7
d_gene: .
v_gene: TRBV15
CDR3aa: CATTEGPSYEQYF
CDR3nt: TGTGCCACCACAGAGGGCCCCTCCTACGAGCAGTACTTC

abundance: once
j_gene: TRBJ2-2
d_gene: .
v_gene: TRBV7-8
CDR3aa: CASSSGGPGELFF
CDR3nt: TGTGCCAGCAGCTCTGGGGGCCCCGGGGAGCTGTTTTTT

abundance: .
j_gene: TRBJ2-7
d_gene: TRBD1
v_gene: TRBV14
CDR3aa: CASSLAGGTYEQYF
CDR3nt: TGTGCCAGCAGTCTAGCAGGGGGCACCTACGAGCAGTACTTC

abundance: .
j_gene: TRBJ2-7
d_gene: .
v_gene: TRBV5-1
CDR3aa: CASSAQSYEQYF
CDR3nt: TGCGCCAGCAGCGCGCAGTCCTACGAGCAGTACTTC

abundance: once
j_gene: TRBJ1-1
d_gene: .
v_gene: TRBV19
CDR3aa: CASSIRQDTEAFF
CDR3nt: TGTGCCAGTAGTATAAGACAGGACACTGAAGCTTTCTTT

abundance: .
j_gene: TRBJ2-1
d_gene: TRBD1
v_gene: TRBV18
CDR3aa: CASSLGQGRFSEQFF
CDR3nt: TGTGCCAGCTCACTAGGACAGGGTAGGTTCAGTGAGCAGTTCTTC

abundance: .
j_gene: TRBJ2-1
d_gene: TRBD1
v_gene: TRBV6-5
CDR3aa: CASKYRGRTGEQFF
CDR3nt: TGTGCCAGCAAATACAGGGGGCGCACCGGTGAGCAGTTCTTC

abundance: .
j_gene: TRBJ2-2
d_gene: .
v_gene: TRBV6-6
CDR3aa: CASGLTGPGELFF
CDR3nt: TGTGCCAGCGGACTTACAGGGCCCGGGGAGCTGTTTTTT

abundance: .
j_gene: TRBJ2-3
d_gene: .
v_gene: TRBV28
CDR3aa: CASSLGGPDTQYF
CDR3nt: TGTGCCAGCAGTTTGGGAGGACCAGATACGCAGTATTTT

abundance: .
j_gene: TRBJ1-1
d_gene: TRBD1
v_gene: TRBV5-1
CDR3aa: CASGGGAFYNTEAFF
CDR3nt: TGCGCCAGCGGAGGGGGCGCTTTCTATAACACTGAAGCTTTCTTT

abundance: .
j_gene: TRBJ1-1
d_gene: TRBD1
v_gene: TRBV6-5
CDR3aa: CASRSAGTDNTEAFF
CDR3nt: TGTGCCAGCAGGTCGGCCGGGACAGATAACACTGAAGCTTTCTTT

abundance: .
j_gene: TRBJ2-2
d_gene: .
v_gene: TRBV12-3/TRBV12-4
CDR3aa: CASSFGTGELFF
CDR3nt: TGTGCCAGCAGTTTTGGCACCGGGGAGCTGTTTTTT

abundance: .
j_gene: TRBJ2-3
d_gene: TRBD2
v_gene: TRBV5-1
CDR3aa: CASSLAGLAGESPTSTDTQYF
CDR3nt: TGCGCCAGCAGCTTGGCCGGACTAGCGGGAGAGAGCCCAACTAGCACAGATACGCAGTATTTT

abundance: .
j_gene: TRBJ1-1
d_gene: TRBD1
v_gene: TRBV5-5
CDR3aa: CASSSLPPRDSGTEAFF
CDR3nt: TGTGCCAGCAGCTCTCTGCCCCCTCGGGACAGCGGCACTGAAGCTTTCTTT

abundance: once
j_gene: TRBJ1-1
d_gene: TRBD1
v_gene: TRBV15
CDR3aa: CATSSGQGNTEAFF
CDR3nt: TGTGCCACCAGCAGCGGACAGGGAAACACTGAAGCTTTCTTT

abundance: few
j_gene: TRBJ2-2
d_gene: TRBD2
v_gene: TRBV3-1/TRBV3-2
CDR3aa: CASSQEAGRGVAGELFF
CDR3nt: TGTGCCAGCAGCCAAGAAGCCGGGCGGGGGGTTGCCGGGGAGCTGTTTTTT

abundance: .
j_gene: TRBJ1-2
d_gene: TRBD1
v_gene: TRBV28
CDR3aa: CASSSRDRESRLDGYTF
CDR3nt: TGTGCCAGCAGTTCCCGGGACAGGGAGAGCCGTCTTGACGGCTACACCTTC

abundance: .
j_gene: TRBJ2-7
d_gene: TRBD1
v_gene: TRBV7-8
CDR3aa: CASTPRGTGPRIAGEQYF
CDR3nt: TGTGCCAGCACCCCGAGAGGGACAGGGCCACGGATCGCCGGGGAGCAGTACTTC

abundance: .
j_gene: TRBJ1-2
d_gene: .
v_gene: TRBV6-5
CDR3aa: CASSTARGWPGYTF
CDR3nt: TGTGCCAGCAGTACTGCCCGGGGTTGGCCTGGCTACACCTTC

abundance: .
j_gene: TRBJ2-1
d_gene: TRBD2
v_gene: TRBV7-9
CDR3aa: CASSTGLANEQFF
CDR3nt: TGTGCCAGCAGCACTGGACTAGCTAATGAGCAGTTCTTC

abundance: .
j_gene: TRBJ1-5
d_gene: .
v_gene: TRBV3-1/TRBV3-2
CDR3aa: CASSHRSMGPNQPQHF
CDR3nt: TGTGCCAGCAGCCATAGGTCTATGGGCCCAAATCAGCCCCAGCATTTT

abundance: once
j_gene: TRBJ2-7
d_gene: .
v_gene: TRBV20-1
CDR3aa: CSASSADGEQYF
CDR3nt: TGCAGTGCTAGTTCGGCAGACGGAGAGCAGTACTTC

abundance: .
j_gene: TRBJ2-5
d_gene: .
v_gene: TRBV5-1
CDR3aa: CASSLGGTDLVQYF
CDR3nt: TGCGCCAGCAGCTTGGGGGGGACCGATCTCGTCCAGTACTTC

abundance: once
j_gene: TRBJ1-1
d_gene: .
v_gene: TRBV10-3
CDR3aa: CAIRSGTVNTEAFF
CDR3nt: TGTGCCATCAGATCTGGGACGGTGAACACTGAAGCTTTCTTT

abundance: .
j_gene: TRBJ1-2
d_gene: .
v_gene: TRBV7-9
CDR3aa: CASSLDPTVIGYTF
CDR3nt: TGTGCCAGCAGCTTAGACCCGACAGTTATCGGCTACACCTTC

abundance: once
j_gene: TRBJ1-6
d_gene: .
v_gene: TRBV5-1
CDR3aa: CASSLAGLRYSPLHF
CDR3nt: TGCGCCAGCAGCTTGGCCGGACTTCGGTATTCACCCCTCCACTTT

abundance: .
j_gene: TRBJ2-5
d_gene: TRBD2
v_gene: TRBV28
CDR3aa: CASSLSPPAGDGETQYF
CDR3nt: TGTGCCAGCAGTTTATCTCCTCCCGCGGGAGATGGGGAGACCCAGTACTTC

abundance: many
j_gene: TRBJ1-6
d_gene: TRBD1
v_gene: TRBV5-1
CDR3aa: CASSLLWGQLNSPLHF
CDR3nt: TGCGCCAGCAGCTTGCTATGGGGACAGCTTAATTCACCCCTCCACTTT

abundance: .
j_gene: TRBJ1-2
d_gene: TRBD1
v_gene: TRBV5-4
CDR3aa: CASSPGQGGYGYTF
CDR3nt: TGTGCCAGCAGCCCGGGACAGGGAGGGTATGGCTACACCTTC

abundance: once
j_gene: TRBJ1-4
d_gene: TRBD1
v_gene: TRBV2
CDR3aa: CASSTGQGGTNEKLFF
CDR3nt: TGTGCCAGCAGTACGGGACAGGGGGGGACTAATGAAAAACTGTTTTTT

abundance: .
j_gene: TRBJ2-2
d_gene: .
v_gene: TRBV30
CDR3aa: CAGANTGELFF
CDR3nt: TGTGCAGGGGCGAACACCGGGGAGCTGTTTTTT

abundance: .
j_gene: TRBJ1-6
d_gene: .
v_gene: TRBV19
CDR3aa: CASSIGSSPLHF
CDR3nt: TGTGCCAGTAGTATTGGTAGTTCACCCCTCCACTTT

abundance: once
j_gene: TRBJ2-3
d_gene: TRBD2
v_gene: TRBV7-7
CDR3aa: CASSPLAGGSDTQYF
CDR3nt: TGTGCCAGCAGCCCTCTAGCGGGGGGTTCAGATACGCAGTATTTT

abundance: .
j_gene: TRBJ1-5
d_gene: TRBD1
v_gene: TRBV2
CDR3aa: CASSRSLETGNQPQHF
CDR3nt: TGTGCCAGCAGCCGTTCATTAGAGACAGGGAATCAGCCCCAGCATTTT

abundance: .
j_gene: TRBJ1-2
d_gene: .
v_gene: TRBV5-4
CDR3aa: CASSSNFRETYGYTF
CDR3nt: TGTGCCAGCAGCTCCAATTTCCGGGAGACCTATGGCTACACCTTC

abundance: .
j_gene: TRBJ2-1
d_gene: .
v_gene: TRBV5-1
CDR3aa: CASSRPGNEQFF
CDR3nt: TGCGCCAGCAGCCGCCCAGGTAATGAGCAGTTCTTC

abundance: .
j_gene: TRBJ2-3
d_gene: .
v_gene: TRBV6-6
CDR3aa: CASNPRGPFTDTQYF
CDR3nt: TGTGCCAGCAATCCTCGAGGACCCTTCACAGATACGCAGTATTTT

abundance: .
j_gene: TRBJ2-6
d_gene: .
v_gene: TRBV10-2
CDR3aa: CAPTRGGAVSGANVLTF
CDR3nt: TGCGCCCCCACCCGTGGGGGGGCGGTATCTGGGGCCAACGTCCTGACTTTC

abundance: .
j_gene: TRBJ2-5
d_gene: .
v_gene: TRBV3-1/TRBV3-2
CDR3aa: CASSPTPSGLRRSKGETQYF
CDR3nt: TGTGCCAGCAGCCCGACCCCTAGTGGGCTACGGCGCTCAAAGGGGGAGACCCAGTACTTC

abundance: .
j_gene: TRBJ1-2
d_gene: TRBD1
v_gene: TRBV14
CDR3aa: CASSPRTGYGYTF
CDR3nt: TGTGCCAGCAGCCCCCGGACAGGCTATGGCTACACCTTC

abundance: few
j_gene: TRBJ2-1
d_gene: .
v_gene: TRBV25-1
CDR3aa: CASSDAGGILLDEQFF
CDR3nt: TGTGCCAGCAGTGACGCAGGGGGGATCCTACTAGATGAGCAGTTCTTC

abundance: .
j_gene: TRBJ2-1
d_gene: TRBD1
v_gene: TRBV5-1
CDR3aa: CASGGTGNNEQFF
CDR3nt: TGCGCCAGCGGCGGGACAGGGAACAATGAGCAGTTCTTC

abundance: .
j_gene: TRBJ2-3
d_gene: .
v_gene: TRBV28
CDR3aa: CASSLRGRSGTQYF
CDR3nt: TGTGCCAGCAGTTTGCGGGGGCGGTCTGGTACGCAGTATTTT

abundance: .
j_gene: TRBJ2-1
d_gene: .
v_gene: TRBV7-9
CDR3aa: CASSSTRSDEQFF
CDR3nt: TGTGCCAGCAGCTCAACCCGGAGTGATGAGCAGTTCTTC